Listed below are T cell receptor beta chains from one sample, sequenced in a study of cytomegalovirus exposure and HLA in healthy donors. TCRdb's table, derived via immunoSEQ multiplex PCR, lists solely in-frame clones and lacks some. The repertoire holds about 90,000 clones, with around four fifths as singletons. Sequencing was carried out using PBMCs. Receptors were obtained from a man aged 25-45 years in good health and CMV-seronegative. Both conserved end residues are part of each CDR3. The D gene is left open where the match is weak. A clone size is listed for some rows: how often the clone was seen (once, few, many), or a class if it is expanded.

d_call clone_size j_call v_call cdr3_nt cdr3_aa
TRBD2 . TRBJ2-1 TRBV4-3 TGCGCCAGCAGCCAGGAGCAAGGCTTCGGGGGGGCCATGTTCTTC CASSQEQGFGGAMFF
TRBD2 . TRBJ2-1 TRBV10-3 TGTGCCATCAGTGACCTCGGGTTAGCGGGGGGGGATTCTATCTACAATGAGCAGTTCTTC CAISDLGLAGGDSIYNEQFF
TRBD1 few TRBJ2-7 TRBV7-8 TGTGCCAGCAGAAGCCGACAGGGTCCATCATACGAGCAGTACTTC CASRSRQGPSYEQYF
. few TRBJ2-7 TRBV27 TGTGCCAGCAGGAGAAGTTCCTACGAGCAGTACTTC CASRRSSYEQYF
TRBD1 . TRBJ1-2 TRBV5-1 TGCGCCAGCAGCTCAGCAGGACAGGGAGATGGCTACACCTTC CASSSAGQGDGYTF
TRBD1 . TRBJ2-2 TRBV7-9 TGTGCCAGCAGCTTACTGGACAGGGGGTCCACCGGGGAGCTGTTTTTT CASSLLDRGSTGELFF
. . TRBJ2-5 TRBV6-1 TGTGCCAGCAGTGCAACCTCAGGGGACCAAGAGACCCAGTACTTC CASSATSGDQETQYF
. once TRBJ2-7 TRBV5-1 TGCGCCAGCAGCCGAACCTGGACAGATCTCGCCTACGAGCAGTACTTC CASSRTWTDLAYEQYF
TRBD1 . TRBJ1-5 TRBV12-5 TGTGCTAGTGGTTCGGGACAGGGGGCAGGTCAGCCCCAGCATTTT CASGSGQGAGQPQHF
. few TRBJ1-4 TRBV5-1 TGCGCCAGCAGCCCCGGGACTTCGAAAGAAAAACTGTTTTTT CASSPGTSKEKLFF
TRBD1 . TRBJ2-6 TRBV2 TGTGCCAGCGTCGGAAACAGGGGGGCCGGGGCCAACGTCCTGACTTTC CASVGNRGAGANVLTF
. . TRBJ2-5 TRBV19 TGTGCCAGTAGTATTCACAGGGCGGAGACCCAGTACTTC CASSIHRAETQYF
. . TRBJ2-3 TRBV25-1 TGTGCCAGCAGTGAATGGGGGGGCCTCCCTACAGATACGCAGTATTTT CASSEWGGLPTDTQYF
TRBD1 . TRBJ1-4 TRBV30 TGTGCCTGGGGGACAGGGATGATGCCTAATGAAAAACTGTTTTTT CAWGTGMMPNEKLFF
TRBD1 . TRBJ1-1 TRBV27 TGTGCCAGCAGTTCAAACCCAGACAGGGAAGAAGCTTTCTTT CASSSNPDREEAFF
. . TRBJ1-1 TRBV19 TGTGCCAGTAGTATAGGTTTCAGGATTTCCATGAACACTGAAGCTTTCTTT CASSIGFRISMNTEAFF
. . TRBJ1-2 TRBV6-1 TGTGCCAGCAGTGATCCAGGGGAAGCTAACTATGGCTACACCTTC CASSDPGEANYGYTF
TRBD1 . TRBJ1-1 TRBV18 TGTGCCAGCTCACTAAGGACAGGGGCCGGTTCTGAAGCTTTCTTT CASSLRTGAGSEAFF
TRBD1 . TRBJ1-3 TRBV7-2 TGTGCCAGCAGCCCCCAGGGGACAGGGGGAAACACCATATATTTT CASSPQGTGGNTIYF
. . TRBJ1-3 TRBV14 TGTGCCAGCACCAGGGACTCTGGAAACACCATATATTTT CASTRDSGNTIYF
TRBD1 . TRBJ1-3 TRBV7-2 TGTGCCAGCAGCCCTCAGGGGGCTAGTGGAAACACCATATATTTT CASSPQGASGNTIYF
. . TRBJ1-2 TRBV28 TGTGCCAGCAGTTTTGGGCAAGGATTTAACTATGGCTACACCTTC CASSFGQGFNYGYTF
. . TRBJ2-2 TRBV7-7 TGTGCCAGCAGCCCGCGGGATAGGAACACCGGGGAGCTGTTTTTT CASSPRDRNTGELFF
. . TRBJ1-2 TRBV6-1 TGTGCCAGCAGCATGAGTGACTATGGCTACACCTTC CASSMSDYGYTF
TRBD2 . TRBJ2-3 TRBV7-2 TGTGCCAGCAGCTTAGTAGCGGGATACACAGATACGCAGTATTTT CASSLVAGYTDTQYF
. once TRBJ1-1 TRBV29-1 TGCAGCGTGGAGACCAGAATGTCGAACACTGAAGCTTTCTTT CSVETRMSNTEAFF
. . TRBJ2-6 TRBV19 TGTGCCAGTAGTCAACGCTCGTGGTCAGGTTCCTCCTCTGGGGCCAACGTCCTGACTTTC CASSQRSWSGSSSGANVLTF
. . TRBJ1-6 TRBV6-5 TGTGCCAGCAGTTACGAAGACAGGCATTATAATTCACCCCTCCACTTT CASSYEDRHYNSPLHF
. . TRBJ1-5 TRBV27 TGTGCCAGCAGTCAGGTTTTTTTACAGCCCCAGCATTTT CASSQVFLQPQHF
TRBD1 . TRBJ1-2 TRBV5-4 TGTGCCAGCAGCCTAAGGACAGGGCGAAACTATGGCTACACCTTC CASSLRTGRNYGYTF
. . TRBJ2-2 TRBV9 TGTGCCAGCAGCGTAGCTTTTGACACCGGGGAGCTGTTTTTT CASSVAFDTGELFF
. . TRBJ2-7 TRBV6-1 TGTGCCAGCACCTCAGATCTCTACGAGCAGTACTTC CASTSDLYEQYF
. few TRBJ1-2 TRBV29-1 TGCAGCGGGGGGGACGGAAACTATGGCTACACCTTC CSGGDGNYGYTF
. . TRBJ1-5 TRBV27 TGTGCCAGCAGCCCCACAGGGAATCAGCCCCAGCATTTT CASSPTGNQPQHF
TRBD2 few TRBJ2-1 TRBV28 TGTGCCAGCAGTTTTGGACTAGCGGGGAGAGGTGAGCAGTTCTTC CASSFGLAGRGEQFF
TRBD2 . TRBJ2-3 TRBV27 TGTGCCAGCACCCTCGTCCGAGCGGGGATCTCAGATACGCAGTATTTT CASTLVRAGISDTQYF
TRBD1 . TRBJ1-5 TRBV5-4 TGTGCCAGCAGCTCGGGACAGGGCAATCAGCCCCAGCATTTT CASSSGQGNQPQHF
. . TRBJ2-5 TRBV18 TGTGCCAGCTCACCACCGGTAGTCCGGGAGACCCAGTACTTC CASSPPVVRETQYF
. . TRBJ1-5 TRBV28 TGTGCCAGCAGTCCAGGACTGTTTAGCAATCAGCCCCAGCATTTT CASSPGLFSNQPQHF
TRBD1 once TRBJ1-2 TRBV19 TGTGCCAGTACGGAGACAGGGGACTATGGCTACACCTTC CASTETGDYGYTF
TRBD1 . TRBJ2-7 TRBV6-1 TGTGCCAGCAGTATCCGGGACAGGGGCTACGAGCAGTACTTC CASSIRDRGYEQYF